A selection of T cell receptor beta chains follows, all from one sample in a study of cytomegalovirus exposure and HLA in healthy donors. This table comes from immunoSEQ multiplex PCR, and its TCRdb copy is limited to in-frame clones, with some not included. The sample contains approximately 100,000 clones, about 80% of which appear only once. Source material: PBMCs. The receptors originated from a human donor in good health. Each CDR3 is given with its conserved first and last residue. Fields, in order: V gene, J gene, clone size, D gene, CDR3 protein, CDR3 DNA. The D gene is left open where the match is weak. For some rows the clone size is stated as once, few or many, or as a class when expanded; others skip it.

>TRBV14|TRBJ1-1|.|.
CASSKTGNTEAFF
TGTGCCAGCAGCAAGACGGGGAACACTGAAGCTTTCTTT
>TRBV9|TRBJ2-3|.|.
CASSPPRVSTDTQYF
TGTGCCAGCAGTCCCCCTCGGGTCAGCACAGATACGCAGTATTTT
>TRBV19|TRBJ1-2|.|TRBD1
CASQITGGAFGYTF
TGTGCCAGCCAAATAACAGGGGGCGCTTTTGGCTACACCTTC
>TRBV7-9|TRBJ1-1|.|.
CSSSFYSGTEAFF
TGTTCCAGCAGCTTTTATTCAGGTACTGAAGCTTTCTTT
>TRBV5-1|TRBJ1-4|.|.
CASSWGGAGEKLFF
TGCGCCAGCAGCTGGGGAGGGGCAGGTGAAAAACTGTTTTTT
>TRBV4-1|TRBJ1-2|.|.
CASSQAAGGYTF
TGCGCCAGCAGCCAAGCGGCGGGAGGCTACACCTTC
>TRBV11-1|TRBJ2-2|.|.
CASSFNQRVGELFF
TGTGCCAGCAGCTTTAATCAGCGGGTGGGGGAGCTGTTTTTT
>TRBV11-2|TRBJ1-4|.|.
CASSFTQHLGGKLFF
TGTGCCAGCAGCTTTACGCAGCACCTAGGGGGAAAACTGTTTTTT
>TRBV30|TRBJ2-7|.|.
CAWTYYQGYEQYF
TGTGCCTGGACTTACTATCAGGGTTACGAGCAGTACTTC
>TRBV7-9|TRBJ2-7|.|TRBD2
CASNQAGDEQYF
TGTGCCAGCAACCAAGCGGGAGACGAGCAGTACTTC
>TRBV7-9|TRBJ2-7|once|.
CASSSSGQGTYEQYF
TGTGCCAGCAGCTCCTCGGGACAAGGAACCTACGAGCAGTACTTC
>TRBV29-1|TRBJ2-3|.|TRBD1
CSVKGTGFTDTQYF
TGCAGCGTTAAGGGGACAGGCTTCACAGATACGCAGTATTTT
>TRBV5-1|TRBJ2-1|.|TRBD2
CASSHQGLAGGLPLDHEQFF
TGCGCCAGCAGCCACCAGGGACTAGCGGGGGGCCTCCCGCTCGATCATGAGCAGTTCTTC
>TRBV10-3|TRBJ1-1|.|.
CAITQQENTEAFF
TGTGCCATCACCCAACAGGAGAACACTGAAGCTTTCTTT
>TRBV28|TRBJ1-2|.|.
CASSLEQANYGYTF
TGTGCCAGCAGTTTGGAACAGGCTAACTATGGCTACACCTTC
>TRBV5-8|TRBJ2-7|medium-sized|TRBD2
CASSLGFWTSGYEQYF
TGTGCCAGCAGCTTGGGTTTTTGGACTAGCGGCTACGAGCAGTACTTC
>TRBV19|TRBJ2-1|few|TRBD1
CASSNPGQHYNEQFF
TGTGCCAGTAGTAATCCGGGACAGCACTACAATGAGCAGTTCTTC
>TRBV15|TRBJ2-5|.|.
CATSRTPLGAQGETQYF
TGTGCCACCAGCAGAACACCTCTCGGGGCGCAGGGGGAGACCCAGTACTTC
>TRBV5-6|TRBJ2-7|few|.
CASSIQGYPYEQYF
TGTGCCAGCAGCATCCAGGGGTACCCCTACGAGCAGTACTTC
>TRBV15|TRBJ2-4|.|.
CATSRDISIQYF
TGTGCCACCAGCAGGGACATATCGATTCAGTACTTC
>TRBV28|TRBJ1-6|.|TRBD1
CASKGTGGYSPLHF
TGTGCCAGCAAAGGGACAGGGGGCTACTCACCCCTCCACTTT
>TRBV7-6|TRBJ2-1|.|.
CASSSGVAGFYNEQFF
TGTGCCAGCAGCTCAGGAGTGGCGGGGTTCTACAATGAGCAGTTCTTC
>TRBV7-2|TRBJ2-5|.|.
CASSFWGVQETQYF
TGTGCCAGCAGCTTTTGGGGGGTTCAAGAGACCCAGTACTTC
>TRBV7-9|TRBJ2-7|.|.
CASSLGGQGSSYEQYF
TGTGCCAGCAGCTTAGGGGGGCAGGGGAGCTCCTACGAGCAGTACTTC
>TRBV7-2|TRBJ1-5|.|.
CASSLPGSDQPQHF
TGTGCCAGCAGCTTACCAGGATCGGATCAGCCCCAGCATTTT
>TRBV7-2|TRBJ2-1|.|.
CASSLVWGDLYNEQFF
TGTGCCAGCAGCTTAGTCTGGGGGGACCTCTACAATGAGCAGTTCTTC
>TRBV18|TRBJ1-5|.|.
CASSPTVAGKQPQHF
TGTGCCAGCTCACCGACGGTGGCAGGGAAACAGCCCCAGCATTTT
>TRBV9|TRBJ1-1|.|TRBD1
CASSVSSGGLTEAFF
TGTGCCAGCAGCGTATCGTCAGGGGGCTTGACTGAAGCTTTCTTT
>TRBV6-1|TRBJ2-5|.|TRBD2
CASSGGWAGGLQETQYF
TGTGCCAGCAGTGGGGGATGGGCGGGAGGCCTTCAAGAGACCCAGTACTTC
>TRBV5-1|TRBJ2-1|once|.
CASREAAPPDNEQFF
TGCGCCAGCAGAGAGGCGGCACCTCCAGACAATGAGCAGTTCTTC
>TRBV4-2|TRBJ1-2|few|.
CASSQDAREPTYGYTF
TGTGCCAGCAGCCAAGATGCCAGGGAACCGACCTATGGCTACACCTTC
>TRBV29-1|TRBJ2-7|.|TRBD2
CSAGTSGGPSSYEQYF
TGCAGCGCCGGGACTAGCGGGGGCCCGAGCTCCTACGAGCAGTACTTC
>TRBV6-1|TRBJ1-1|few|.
CASSSIPQGEAFF
TGTGCCAGCAGTAGTATCCCCCAGGGGGAAGCTTTCTTT
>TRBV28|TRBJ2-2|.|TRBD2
CASSLFWGEGIGSTGELFF
TGTGCCAGCAGTTTATTCTGGGGGGAGGGGATTGGTAGCACCGGGGAGCTGTTTTTT
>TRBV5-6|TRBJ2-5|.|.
CASSSTGVDETQYF
TGTGCCAGCAGCTCGACAGGCGTCGATGAGACCCAGTACTTC
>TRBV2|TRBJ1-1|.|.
CASSEGALNTEAFF
TGTGCCAGCAGTGAAGGGGCGTTGAACACTGAAGCTTTCTTT
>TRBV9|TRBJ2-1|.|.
CASSVLATYNEQFF
TGTGCCAGCAGCGTCCTAGCAACCTACAATGAGCAGTTCTTC
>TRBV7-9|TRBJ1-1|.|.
CASSSPPVVTEAFF
TGTGCCAGCAGCTCCCCTCCAGTTGTCACTGAAGCTTTCTTT
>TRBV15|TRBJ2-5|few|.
CATRGDLPQETQYF
TGTGCCACCAGGGGGGACTTACCTCAAGAGACCCAGTACTTC
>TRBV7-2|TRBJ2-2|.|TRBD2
CASSFGGVRTGELFF
TGTGCCAGCAGCTTCGGGGGGGTGAGGACCGGGGAGCTGTTTTTT
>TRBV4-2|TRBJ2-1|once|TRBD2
CASSQERTSGRDYGSYNEQFF
TGTGCCAGCAGCCAAGAACGGACTAGCGGGAGAGATTACGGCTCCTACAATGAGCAGTTCTTC
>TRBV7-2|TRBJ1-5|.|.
CASSRTERPNQPQHF
TGTGCCAGCAGCCGAACAGAAAGGCCCAATCAGCCCCAGCATTTT
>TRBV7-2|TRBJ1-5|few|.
CASSTNAGGYQPQHF
TGTGCCAGCAGCACTAATGCTGGAGGCTATCAGCCCCAGCATTTT
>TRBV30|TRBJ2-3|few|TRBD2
CAWSVRGLGRETQYF
TGTGCCTGGAGTGTACGGGGGTTAGGGAGGGAGACGCAGTATTTT
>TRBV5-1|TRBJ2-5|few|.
CASSWNTGSQETQYF
TGCGCCAGCAGCTGGAACACAGGTAGCCAAGAGACCCAGTACTTC
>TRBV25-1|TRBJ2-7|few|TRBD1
CASSAPPGQGPYEQYF
TGTGCCAGCAGTGCCCCCCCGGGACAGGGCCCCTACGAGCAGTACTTC
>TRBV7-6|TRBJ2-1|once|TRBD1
CASSAKTQGLGDNEQFF
TGTGCCAGCAGCGCGAAAACACAGGGGCTCGGGGACAATGAGCAGTTCTTC
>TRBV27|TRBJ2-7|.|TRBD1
CASSVLGQGISYEQYF
TGTGCCAGCAGTGTCCTGGGACAGGGGATCTCCTACGAGCAGTACTTC
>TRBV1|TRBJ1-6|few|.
CTSSQDLPVGEGGRVSSPLHF
TGCACCAGCAGCCAAGATTTGCCCGTGGGGGAGGGAGGGAGGGTAAGTTCACCCCTCCACTTT
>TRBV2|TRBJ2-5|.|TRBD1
CASTGTGNQETQYF
TGTGCCAGCACCGGGACAGGGAATCAAGAGACCCAGTACTTC
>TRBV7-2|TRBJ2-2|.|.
CASSLAGGPGELFF
TGTGCCAGCAGCTTGGCCGGGGGACCCGGGGAGCTGTTTTTT
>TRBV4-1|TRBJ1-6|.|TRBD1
CASSQVPGQGVDAYNSPLHF
TGCGCCAGCAGCCAAGTCCCGGGACAGGGGGTAGACGCCTATAATTCACCCCTCCACTTT
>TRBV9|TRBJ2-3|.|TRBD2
CASSGTSGVDTQYF
TGTGCCAGCAGCGGGACTAGCGGGGTAGATACGCAGTATTTT
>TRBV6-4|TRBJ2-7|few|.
CASSDSTRVAYEQYF
TGTGCCAGCAGTGACTCGACTAGGGTCGCCTACGAGCAGTACTTC
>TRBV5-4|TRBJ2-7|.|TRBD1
CASSLPGQGGYEQYF
TGTGCCAGCAGCTTACCGGGACAGGGAGGCTACGAGCAGTACTTC
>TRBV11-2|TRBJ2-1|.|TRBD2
CASSLVGTAGGNEQFF
TGTGCCAGCAGCTTAGTAGGGACGGCGGGAGGTAATGAGCAGTTCTTC
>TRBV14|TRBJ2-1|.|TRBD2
CASSHWISGKSNEQFF
TGTGCCAGCAGCCACTGGATTAGCGGGAAAAGTAATGAGCAGTTCTTC
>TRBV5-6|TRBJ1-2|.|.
CASRSTGRNYGYTF
TGTGCCAGCAGATCGACAGGACGGAACTATGGCTACACCTTC